Each of the 10 T cell receptor beta chains below was sequenced from the same sample in a study of T cells in Graves' hyperthyroidism and ophthalmopathy. From RNA transcripts, TCR beta CDR3 regions were amplified. Researchers ran a first-round RT-PCR on the TCR CDR3 using the HTBI primer set. TCRdb processed the multiplex PCR reads anew with MiXCR; each CDR3 protein has one entry. The data hold about 600,000 distinct CDR3 sequences, with approximately 15% observed a single time. The specimen was blood. The receptors derive from a woman between 35 and 50 years old with Graves' ophthalmopathy.

This chain uses TRBV6-1 with TRBJ2-2; TRBD1 matches at 7 bases. The J segment lost 5 bases and the V segment lost 10 bases, leaving 22 bases of the junction unmatched. The CDR3 has 18 residues. Germline loops: CDR1 MNHNS, CDR2 SASEGT. CDR3 sequence: CATRVSGTDVRRTGELFF. DNA of the CDR3: TGTGCCACTCGCGTATCCGGGACAGATGTGAGGAGGACCGGGGAGCTGTTTTTT.

The chain links TRBV3-1 to TRBJ2-3; 13 bases match TRBD2. The CDR3 covers 18 residues. Germline V gives CDR1 LGHDT, CDR2 YNNKEL (reference sequence). V was pared by 1 base and J by 2 bases, with 6 bases of the junction left unmatched. The CDR3 DNA reads as TGTGCCAGCAGCCAAGGACTAGCGGGGGGAGGCTACACAGATACGCAGTATTTT. The encoded protein is CASSQGLAGGGYTDTQYF.

In its sample, this clonotype was seen many times. This chain uses TRBV2 with TRBJ1-1; 9 bases agree with TRBD1. The CDR3 has 15 residues. The junction had 10 bases not matched to a gene; V was cut back by 6 bases and J by 5 bases. Germline values: CDR1 SNHLY, CDR2 FYNNEI. The DNA of the CDR3 is TGTGCCAGCAGCGGACAGGGGTCTCAGTTAACTGAAGCTTTCTTT. It encodes CASSGQGSQLTEAFF. Variable domain in full (rest from reference TRBV2 and TRBJ1-1): EPEVTQTPSHQVTQMGQEVILRCVPISNHLYFYWYRQILGQKVEFLVSFYNNEISEKSEIFDDQFSVERPDGSNFTLKIRSTKLEDSAMYFCASSGQGSQLTEAFFGQGTRLTVV.

Only a few counts were recorded for this clonotype. The rearrangement joins TRBV28 to TRBJ2-5; no clear D. This CDR3 spans 16 amino acids. The V end lost 2 bases, the J end lost 1 base, and 14 bases lay between the germline ends. Germline values: CDR1 MDHEN, CDR2 SYDVKM. The CDR3 region is CASSLGVTLVQETQYF. The CDR3 DNA reads TGTGCCAGCAGTTTAGGGGTCACCTTGGTCCAAGAGACCCAGTACTTC.

The chain uses TRBV20-1 and TRBJ1-1; the D is unclear. The CDR3 covers 16 residues. Trimming shortened V by 0 bases and J by 1 base, and 15 bases separated the two germline ends. Germline CDR1 reads DFQATT; CDR2 reads SNEGSKA (reference sequence). CDR3 loop: CSARDLLQFPNTEAFF. The CDR3, as DNA: TGCAGTGCTAGAGATCTTCTCCAGTTCCCGAACACTGAAGCTTTCTTT.

The table lists this clonotype with a few counts. This rearrangement joins TRBV20-1 to TRBJ2-1; maybe TRBD2 (6 bases). Trimming pared 0 bases from V and 4 bases from J, leaving 16 bases between. Germline V lookup: CDR1 DFQATT, CDR2 SNEGSKA (reference sequence). There are 16 residues in the CDR3. The CDR3 bases are TGCAGTGCTAGAGATCTTGAGCAAGGAGGGTACAATGAGCAGTTCTTC. Protein sequence: CSARDLEQGGYNEQFF.

In this sample, this clonotype turned up many times. This chain's CDR3 is CSARNIHGPMNTDTQYF. The CDR3 nucleotides are TGCAGTGCTAGAAACATACACGGACCTATGAACACAGATACGCAGTATTTT. The chain employs TRBV20-1 and TRBJ2-3, with unresolved D. Trimming pared 2 bases from V and 2 bases from J, leaving 20 bases between. CDR1 is DFQATT and CDR2 is SNEGSKA in the germline V gene (reference sequence). This CDR3 comprises 17 residues.

Regarding this clonotype: A read error is possible here, since a much larger clone lies one base away. The rearrangement links TRBV6-1 to TRBJ1-1; tentatively, D is TRBD1 (5 bases). This CDR3 has 12 amino acids. V lost 6 bases and J 7 bases, leaving 12 bases between the germline ends. Germline values: CDR1 MNHNS, CDR2 SASEGT. The chain's CDR3 is CASSPGGSEAFF. For the CDR3, the DNA is TGTGCCAGCAGCCCCGGGGGGAGTGAAGCTTTCTTT.

This clonotype occurred many times. J is TRBJ2-7 and V is TRBV20-1, with D tentatively TRBD2 (5 bases). The CDR3 extends over 13 amino acids. The ends were cut back, 3 bases at V and 3 bases at J, with 12 bases in the middle. The germline V gene encodes CDR1 DFQATT and CDR2 SNEGSKA (reference sequence). CDR3 residues: CSARRYEGYEQYF. The DNA of the CDR3 is TGCAGTGCTAGGCGTTACGAGGGCTACGAGCAGTACTTC.

The chain has TRBV7-2 and TRBJ1-2; possibly TRBD1 for D (6 bases). V was shortened by 1 base and J by 11 bases, with 14 bases between the two germline ends. The germline V gene has CDR1 SGHTA and CDR2 FQGNSA. The CDR3 covers 13 residues. This CDR3 is CASSLGGQLFYTF. In nucleotides, the CDR3 is TGTGCCAGCAGCTTAGGGGGACAACTTTTTTACACCTTC.